The subject of this entry is one T cell receptor (beta chain). This receptor's antigen is unknown. There are no base qualities to consult, and no much larger clone falls within one base. The receptor library was made with the immunoSEQ multiplex PCR assay. For the multiplex PCR, a mixture combining 60 forward primers for TCR Vbeta segments and 13 reverse primers for TCR Jbeta segments was used. A multiplex PCR assay on genomic DNA amplified the CDR3 region of rearranged TCR beta genes. On the Illumina HiSeq System, the amplified TCR beta libraries were sequenced as 87-base-pair reads. As for the original processing: A later analysis tallied some 79 million unique TCR beta chains across the 666 repertoires, and some 10 million of those chains were shared by two or more donors. A nearest-neighbor algorithm error-corrected the raw reads and collapsed the reads into unique sequences, merging closely related sequences to remove PCR and sequencing errors. To assign V, D and J gene segments, CDR3 sequences were aligned to IMGT reference sequences. For a sequence to be retained, a match of at least six nucleotides to both a V gene segment and a J gene segment was required. Rearrangements were called productive when the CDR3 lacked stop codons and stayed in frame with V and J; all others were non-productive. Following IMGT convention, CDR3 was defined as the stretch from the second conserved V-encoded cysteine up to the conserved J-encoded phenylalanine. Sequences without an unambiguous match to a single V gene segment were excluded from the earlier analysis of 450 to 650 of the donors. An earlier analysis of just under 600 of the donors called V segments functional above 56.7% productive rearrangements and segregating when the between-donor standard deviation exceeded 5%. A statistical classification framework was built to diagnose cytomegalovirus status from the catalog of TCR beta chain sequences. V and J gene assignment, in a later analysis, came from comparing TCR nucleotide sequences with IMGT/GENE-DB human TR gene sequences. The TCRdist pipeline was used in a later analysis to assign CDR3 sequences and most-parsimonious VDJ recombination scenarios. In a later analysis, every TCR beta chain was defined by the combination of its CDR3 amino acid sequence and its V-gene family, and reads without a unique V-gene family were dropped. To address suspected cross-contamination and a sequencing artifact, a later analysis removed a few hundred highly shared, low-generation-probability nucleotide sequences. In a later analysis, a clonal expansion index for each public chain was calculated from normalized within-repertoire ranks of inferred template counts. Generation probabilities in a later analysis came from a VDJ recombination model fitted to out-of-frame rearrangements, and those results were checked against IGoR. In a later analysis, TCR-TCR, TCR-HLA and TCR-CMV co-occurrence was scored with hypergeometric tests, and a repertoire-size bias correction was applied to TCR pairs. In a later analysis, false discovery rates were estimated by permuting HLA or CMV assignments 20 times. In a later analysis, co-occurring TCRs were grouped using DBSCAN, and TCRdist sequence similarity was added for clustering within HLA-allele-positive subsets. Co-occurrence clustering excluded repertoires with fewer than 30,000 or more than 120,000 public chains, plus five with anomalous nucleotide sharing. The clones in this table, taken by TCRdb from immuneACCESS, are in-frame only. Not every clone is retained; where verified, under half of the shortfall comes from an unresolved V gene, and the cause of the rest is unknown. That table gives V, J and clone size, and the DNA gave D and trimming. The sample includes around 180,000 clones, with approximately 88% observed a single time. The top ten hold around 0.25% of the sample.

These data originate in a study of cytomegalovirus exposure and HLA in healthy donors (dated by TCRdb to the late 2010s). Looking at the study overall: An earlier analysis of roughly 610 of the donors reported about 260 Gb of sequence data and approximately 120 million unique TCR beta sequences obtained from around 180 million T cells. An early release that covered several hundred HLA-typed donors contained around 330 gigabases of sequencing data and about 84 million unique TCR sequences. Among the roughly 390 genotyped donors, 75% to 90% belonged to the genetic ancestry cluster associated with self-reported Caucasian donors. The study aimed to test whether signatures of past pathogen exposure could be identified by cataloging public T cell receptors. The study used immunosequencing to profile the T cell repertoires of around 600 subjects and linked those repertoires to cytomegalovirus serostatus. Along with the roughly 610-subject first cohort, a separate validation cohort of about 110 different subjects was used. To predict cytomegalovirus infection status, the study combined high-throughput TCR immunosequencing, statistical association of individual TCRs with disease status, and machine learning. A later analysis re-analyzed previously published TCR beta repertoires from 650 to 800 donors and added high-resolution HLA genotyping to study TCR occurrence patterns. In the later analysis, no new phenotypic data were used to find candidate immune exposures; instead, reliance was placed on TCR beta sequences and their occurrence across donors. To decide whether each TCR beta V gene segment behaved as functional or pseudogenic, an earlier analysis of fewer than 750 of the donors relied on high-throughput TCR beta sequencing. Donor age, sex, ethnicity and CMV serostatus were compiled together with the repertoire data. In a later genetic analysis, genome-wide SNP genotypes for about 65% of the 666 donors were used, and that subset was treated as a discovery cohort. All discovery cohort repertoires had been generated using a single sequencing platform. Both class I and class II loci were covered by HLA typing, at four-digit resolution. Typing coverage varied by locus: roughly 629-630 donors for A, B, C, DRB1 and DQB1; 522 for DQA1; more than 600 for DPA1; about 450 for DPB1. About five DR-DQ haplotypes were handled as single units for association and clustering because linkage in the cohort was strong. Among 398 genotyped donors of the cohort, an average of about 240,000 unique TCR beta nucleotide sequences were sequenced per donor, roughly 20% of them non-productive.

CDR1 and CDR2 (SGHNT, YYREEE) derive from the germline V gene (reference sequence). Trimmed from V: 5 bases; trimmed from J: 7 bases; junction bases lacking a gene match: 6. The CDR3 runs 13 amino acids, cysteine and phenylalanine included. Kept here is only the CDR3 DNA, which spans 39 bases and is read in frame from base 1. What the work shows at the level of the full study, not this receptor alone: A later analysis found that most CMV-associated TCR beta chains appeared HLA-restricted, with HLA associations seemingly driven largely by CMV exposure. A later analysis found that TCR association rates varied across HLA loci, with DRB1 alleles showing the most associated TCRs and HLA-C alleles the fewest. An association between a missense DCLRE1C variant and V-gene and J-gene trimming of TCR beta chains was found in a later genetic analysis and replicated in an independent cohort. When HLA alleles, especially DR and DQ, strongly co-occurred, attributing TCR associations to individual alleles was difficult. A group of highly shared sequence variants was considered likely to be a technical artifact of the sequencing pipeline. Correlated functional status among segregating V segments might reflect linkage disequilibrium, but an unknown experimental factor could not be ruled out. In an earlier analysis of around 600 of the donors, most TCR beta V segments appeared in productive rearrangements about 87% or about 30% of the time, broadly matching IMGT annotations. Some IMGT-functional V segments, including TRBV6-2 and TRBV6-3, could not be distinguished by the 87-base-pair reads and were therefore excluded. HLA typing was unavailable for some donors at each locus, so association tests used only the typed subset. In a later analysis, HLA-associated TCR beta chains were found to be more clonally expanded and to have lower generation probabilities than equally common non-associated chains. A further reported finding was that TCR beta sequences accurately predicted the HLA-A and HLA-B alleles for most subjects in the first cohort. In a later analysis, 15,000 to 20,000 TCR beta sequences were associated with specific HLA alleles at a false discovery rate of 0.05. Three of the identified cytomegalovirus-associated TCR beta chains were confirmed in vitro to be specific for cytomegalovirus antigens. In a later genetic analysis, fewer N-insertions in productive TCRs were reported among donors in an Asian-associated ancestry cluster than the roughly 700-donor mean. It was suggested by the authors that the approach could potentially be generalized to other disease states and immunological phenotypes. The cohort was sequenced for TCR beta chains only, and without alpha or paired-chain data the features that could be detected were limited. The earlier analysis of approximately 540 of the donors excluded around 17 rarely observed V segments, including chromosome 9 orphons, because counts were too low. Most TCR sequences were observed very rarely across donors, whereas some public TCRs were present in many individuals. The study gave a list of some 150 TCR beta chains associated with cytomegalovirus. The classifier was reported to diagnose cytomegalovirus status with high specificity and sensitivity in both the original and validation cohorts. Sequencing depth was assumed to be roughly uniform across donors in the presence/absence analyses, though that assumption may not hold. Several of the top co-occurrence clusters appeared to be linked to parvovirus B19, influenza, CMV and Epstein-Barr virus, according to a later analysis. The only immune exposure information available for the cohort was CMV serostatus.

In total, approximately 610 healthy bone marrow donors made up the cohort. At the time of sampling, all cohort members were nominally healthy, though unrecorded immune exposures were likely present. The donor tested CMV seronegative and was one of the 352 seronegative cohort members. Every donor gave a peripheral blood sample, and the peripheral blood mononuclear cells from that sample were used for TCR beta sequencing. The Qiagen DNeasy Blood Extraction Kit was used to extract genomic DNA from the blood cell samples. The receptor was isolated from a boy younger than 18 in good health and CMV-seronegative. The chain is made from TRBV5-4 and TRBJ2-1; 7 bases in the junction line up with TRBD1. The sequenced sample was PBMCs. The bases are TGTGCCAGCAGTTTAGACAGGGTGAATGAGCAGTTCTTC. Translated, it reads CASSLDRVNEQFF.